In its sample, the clone carrying this T cell receptor (beta chain) was seen many times. The sample comes from a study of spatial heterogeneity in lung cancer. As for the study in general: The donor group consisted of under 90 patients who had untreated, early-stage non-small cell lung cancer.

Using its own MiXCR run on the 5' RACE reads, TCRdb lists one record per CDR3 protein. The profile covers fewer than 50,000 distinct CDR3 sequences, with under 12% appearing a single time and 15% to 20% taken by the ten largest. Regarding time point: blood at routine non-recurrence follow-up after resection. Unsorted samples of tumor, nontumor lung or frozen PBMC had their whole RNA sequenced. The source is a female donor with early-stage non-small cell lung cancer. The sample here was PBMCs, taken at follow-up.

In DNA form, the CDR3 reads TGCAGTGCCGACAACGCGGGCGGCACAGATACGCAGTATTTT. Residues: CSADNAGGTDTQYF. V gene TRBV20-1 combines with J gene TRBJ2-3; the D gene is possibly TRBD2 (5 bases). The V end lost 6 bases, the J end lost 1 base, and 14 bases lay between the germline ends. Germline V gives CDR1 DFQATT, CDR2 SNEGSKA (reference sequence). This CDR3 spans 14 amino acids.